What follows are 32 T cell receptor beta chains derived from one specimen sequenced in a study of shared clonotypes between healthy human individuals. This table comes from immunoSEQ multiplex PCR, and its TCRdb copy is limited to in-frame clones, with some not included. There are some 1 million clones in the sample; more than 65% occur only once, and approximately 1.5% lies in the top ten. Material: memory CD4+ T cells sorted from blood. The subset: CD45RA-negative fraction. The source of these receptors is a man between 18 and 35 years old in good health.

V usage is TRBV19 and J usage is TRBJ2-7, with D hard to call. The germline CDR1 and CDR2 sequences are LNHDA and SQIVND (reference sequence). This CDR3 region has 14 residues. The V and J ends lost 6 bases and 1 base respectively, with 13 bases between them. CDR3: CASRDVPGSYEQYF. In DNA form, the CDR3 reads TGTGCCAGTAGGGACGTCCCCGGGTCCTACGAGCAGTACTTC.

Comments on this clone: Distinct nucleotide sequences in the sample also encode this CDR3. V is TRBV6-1 and J is TRBJ2-2, with D unclear. The CDR3 is made up of 14 amino acids. V gave up 1 base and J gave up 2 bases, with 5 bases separating them. CDR1 and CDR2 (germline): MNHNS, SASEGT. This CDR3 reads CASSEGLNTGELFF. CDR3 coding DNA: TGTGCCAGCAGTGAAGGGCTAAACACCGGGGAGCTGTTTTTT.

The rearrangement joins TRBV2 to TRBJ1-5; tentatively, D is TRBD1 (6 bases). The V and J ends lost 8 bases and 4 bases respectively, with 18 bases between them. CDR1 and CDR2 from the germline V gene are SNHLY and FYNNEI. This CDR3 is 15 amino acids long. The CDR3 DNA reads as TGTGCCAGCGCACCGACAGGCAACGCTAATCAGCCCCAGCATTTT. It is translated as CASAPTGNANQPQHF.

V usage is TRBV18 and J usage is TRBJ1-3; TRBD1 matches 10 bases. Germline loops: CDR1 KGHSH, CDR2 LQKENI. This CDR3 spans 16 amino acids. The ends lost 4 bases at V and 0 bases at J; junction bases unmatched: 3. The CDR3 DNA reads as TGTGCCAGCTCACGAGGGACAGGGGACTCTGGAAACACCATATATTTT. It codes for CASSRGTGDSGNTIYF.

This clone was seen more than once but under ten times. This chain joins TRBV28 and TRBJ2-3; a weak D match, TRBD2 (6 bases). CDR1 is MDHEN and CDR2 is SYDVKM in the germline V gene. The CDR3 runs to 17 residues. Trimming removed 4 bases at V and 13 bases at J, with 30 bases between. CDR3 region: CASSSLSGPENLHREYF. The DNA of the CDR3 is TGTGCCAGCAGTTCCTTGAGCGGGCCCGAAAACCTACACAGAGAGTATTTT.

The genes are TRBV27 and TRBJ1-4, with D unresolved. Germline V gene data show CDR1 as MNHEY and CDR2 as SMNVEV (reference sequence). V was trimmed by 0 bases and J by 4 bases, leaving 12 bases between them. CDR3 length: 16 residues. Written as DNA, the CDR3 is TGTGCCAGCAGTTTATCGCCACCGCGGGGTAATGAAAAACTGTTTTTT. Amino acids: CASSLSPPRGNEKLFF. The full variable domain, rest sourced from reference TRBV27 and TRBJ1-4, is EAQVTQNPRYLITVTGKKLTVTCSQNMNHEYMSWYRQDPGLGLRQIYYSMNVEVTDKGDVPEGYKVSRKEKRNFPLILESPSPNQTSLYFCASSLSPPRGNEKLFFGSGTQLSVL.

The chain is built from TRBV11-2 and TRBJ1-6; 7 nucleotides line up with TRBD1. The V and J ends lost 7 bases and 0 bases, in that order; junction bases with no gene match: 6. CDR3 size: 16 residues. Germline loops: CDR1 SGHAT, CDR2 FQNNGV. For the CDR3, the DNA is TGTGCCAGCACCCAAACAGGGGCCTCCTATAATTCACCCCTCCACTTT. Its translation is CASTQTGASYNSPLHF.

Here the CDR3 reads CASSRDPNYEQYF. The CDR3 DNA is TGTGCCAGCAGCCGTGACCCAAACTACGAGCAGTACTTC. J is TRBJ2-7 and V is TRBV11-2, with no clear D. The V end was cut by 5 bases, the J end by 3 bases, with 11 bases between. This CDR3 comprises 13 residues. The germline gives CDR1 SGHAT, CDR2 FQNNGV.

The chain combines TRBV2 with TRBJ2-7; D gene uncertain. The CDR3 contains 15 residues. Looked up from germline, CDR1 is SNHLY and CDR2 is FYNNEI. Between the trimmed V and J ends, which lost 7 bases and 3 bases, there was a span of 19 bases. The CDR3 reads CASTQSGTSLYEQYF. DNA of the CDR3: TGTGCCAGCACCCAATCCGGAACTTCTCTCTACGAGCAGTACTTC. Full variable domain (missing parts from reference TRBV2 and TRBJ2-7): EPEVTQTPSHQVTQMGQEVILRCVPISNHLYFYWYRQILGQKVEFLVSFYNNEISEKSEIFDDQFSVERPDGSNFTLKIRSTKLEDSAMYFCASTQSGTSLYEQYFGPGTRLTVT.

Here the CDR3 reads CASSQGGIEAFF. The DNA for the CDR3 is TGTGCCAGCAGTCAAGGAGGCATTGAAGCTTTCTTT. The chain employs TRBV6-1 and TRBJ1-1; D is ambiguous. The CDR3 consists of 12 residues. CDR1 and CDR2 (germline): MNHNS, SASEGT. V lost 5 bases, J lost 7 bases, and 11 bases lay in between.

This chain uses TRBV19 with TRBJ2-7; the D is unclear. The V gene's germline CDR1 is LNHDA and CDR2 SQIVND (reference sequence). The CDR3 sequence is 12 residues long. V lost 5 bases and J 3 bases, leaving 8 bases between the germline ends. CDR3 amino acids: CASSPGYYEQYF. CDR3 in DNA: TGTGCCAGTAGTCCCGGTTACTACGAGCAGTACTTC.

The chain recombines TRBV20-1 with TRBJ1-2; TRBD1 matches 9 bases. Germline CDR1 and CDR2: DFQATT and SNEGSKA (reference sequence). V lost 7 bases and J lost 8; bases outside the gene matches: 5. The CDR3 is 11 amino acids. The CDR3 coding sequence is TGCAGTGTTGGGACAGGGAAGGGCTACACCTTC. Protein sequence: CSVGTGKGYTF.

This clone was counted a single time. This chain links TRBV25-1 with TRBJ2-5; weak D call: TRBD1 (6 bases). Per germline, CDR1 MGHDK and CDR2 SYGVNS. Trimming shortened V by 1 base and J by 5 bases, and 14 bases separated the two germline ends. The CDR3 has 15 residues. The CDR3 DNA reads TGTGCCAGCAGTGAATTTATGGACAGAGGGGAGACCCAGTACTTC. Residues: CASSEFMDRGETQYF.

The chain joins TRBV6-6 to TRBJ2-3; TRBD2 is a possible D gene (6 bases). CDR1 and CDR2 (germline): MNHNY, SVGAGI (reference sequence). The CDR3 contains 14 residues. The V and J ends lost 8 bases and 3 bases respectively, with 15 bases between them. CDR3 nucleotide sequence: TGTGCCAGCCTCGGGGGACGGGGGACAGATACGCAGTATTTT. It encodes CASLGGRGTDTQYF.

V and J are TRBV10-1 and TRBJ2-3, with D perhaps TRBD2 (5 bases). V lost 4 bases, J lost 10 bases, and 15 bases lay in between. This CDR3 is 13 amino acids long. Germline lookup yields CDR1 WNHNN and CDR2 SYGVQD (reference sequence). The CDR3 bases are TGCGCCAGCAGTGCATCCAGCCTCGGGGCGCAGTATTTT. Protein sequence: CASSASSLGAQYF.

This clone has just one count. The chain combines TRBV5-1 with TRBJ1-4; TRBD1 is a possible D gene (5 bases). The CDR3 length is 16 residues. Germline lookup yields CDR1 SGHRS and CDR2 YFSETQ. Trimming took off 0 bases at V and 3 bases at J, with 12 bases between the two ends. The CDR3 is CASSLAEGLANEKLFF. The DNA of the CDR3 is TGCGCCAGCAGCTTGGCGGAGGGGTTGGCTAATGAAAAACTGTTTTTT.

The chain links TRBV11-1 to TRBJ2-5; the match to TRBD2 covers 8 bases. Trimming at V came to 3 bases and at J to 4 bases, leaving 13 bases not matched to a gene. Looked up from germline, CDR1 is SGHAT and CDR2 is FQDESV (reference sequence). The CDR3 is 17 amino acids. This CDR3 is CASSLFTAGGIVETQYF. The CDR3 coding sequence is TGTGCCAGCAGCTTGTTTACCGCGGGGGGAATTGTAGAGACCCAGTACTTC. Based on the CDR3 plus reference TRBV11-1 and TRBJ2-5, the full variable domain is EAEVAQSPRYKITEKSQAVAFWCDPISGHATLYWYRQILGQGPELLVQFQDESVVDDSQLPKDRFSAERLKGVDSTLKIQPAELGDSAMYLCASSLFTAGGIVETQYFGPGTRLLVL.

The V and J genes are TRBV7-9 and TRBJ2-3, with TRBD1 matching over 11 bases. This CDR3 spans 14 amino acids. V was pared by 7 bases and J by 3 bases, with 3 bases of the junction left unmatched. Germline CDR1 and CDR2: SEHNR and FQNEAQ (reference sequence). For the CDR3, the DNA is TGTGCCAGCAACCGGGACAGGGGGACAGATACGCAGTATTTT. This sequence encodes CASNRDRGTDTQYF.

The genes are TRBV5-1 and TRBJ1-2; tentatively, D is TRBD1 (5 bases). Per the germline V gene, CDR1 is SGHRS and CDR2 is YFSETQ. CDR3 size: 13 residues. The germline V and J ends were trimmed by 3 bases and 8 bases, with 14 bases remaining between them. CDR3 region: CASSYGAEGGYTF. The DNA of the CDR3 is TGCGCCAGCAGCTACGGGGCCGAGGGGGGCTACACCTTC.

As for this clone: An end of the junction does not agree with germline; a read error may underlie this. The rearrangement joins TRBV10-2 to TRBJ1-5, with a weak D call TRBD1 (6 bases). CDR1 and CDR2 from the germline V gene are WSHSY and SAAADI. This CDR3 is 13 amino acids long. CDR3 nucleotide sequence: TGCGCCAGCAGTGAGTCGACAGGTTCTCCCTTCAAATTT. Translated: CASSESTGSPFKF.

The CDR3 here is CATQLTQVPYGYTF. CDR3 nucleotide sequence: TGTGCCACCCAATTAACCCAGGTACCCTATGGCTACACCTTC. The chain joins TRBV28 to TRBJ1-2; D gene uncertain. Germline CDR1 and CDR2: MDHEN and SYDVKM. Trimming took 10 bases from V and 4 from J, leaving 19 bases between them. CDR3 length equals 14 residues.

This chain uses TRBV11-2 with TRBJ1-2, with 7 bases matching TRBD1. The length of the CDR3 is 13 residues. Germline V gene lookup returns CDR1 SGHAT and CDR2 FQNNGV. Trimming at V came to 1 base and at J to 6 bases, leaving 2 bases not matched to a gene. CDR3 sequence: CASSLGDRDGYTF. As DNA, the CDR3 is TGTGCCAGCAGCTTAGGCGACAGGGATGGCTACACCTTC.

This sequence joins TRBV19 and TRBJ2-1; D may be TRBD2 (5 bases). The CDR3 has 15 residues. CDR1 is LNHDA and CDR2 is SQIVND in the germline V gene (reference sequence). Trimming pared 3 bases from V and 4 bases from J, leaving 13 bases between. The CDR3: CASSIEGSVYNEQFF. CDR3 nucleotides: TGTGCCAGTAGTATTGAGGGAAGCGTTTACAATGAGCAGTTCTTC.

V gene TRBV7-9 combines with J gene TRBJ1-2, with D possibly TRBD1 on 5 matching bases. The CDR3 runs 13 residues. Germline lookup yields CDR1 SEHNR and CDR2 FQNEAQ (reference sequence). V was cut by 7 bases and J by 3 bases, with 12 bases left in between. CDR3 bases: TGTGCCAGCAACCGGGCGGGGGACTATGGCTACACCTTC. Translation gives CASNRAGDYGYTF.

The V gene is TRBV6-1, the J gene TRBJ2-3; no firm D call. There are 13 residues in the CDR3. Per the germline V gene, CDR1 is MNHNS and CDR2 is SASEGT. V lost 6 bases, J lost 1 base, and 8 bases lay in between. The CDR3 DNA follows: TGTGCCAGCAGGGAGTCGGGCACAGATACGCAGTATTTT. It is translated as CASRESGTDTQYF.

This sequence joins TRBV18 and TRBJ1-4, with D possibly being TRBD1 (5 bases). Trimming took off 2 bases at V and 7 bases at J, with 14 bases between the two ends. The V gene's germline CDR1 is KGHSH and CDR2 LQKENI. CDR3 size: 15 residues. The CDR3 DNA reads as TGTGCCAGCTCACCAGGGGGGAGACTGATTGAAAAACTGTTTTTT. It translates to CASSPGGRLIEKLFF.

The chain employs TRBV9 and TRBJ1-1; D unclear. This CDR3 has 18 residues. Per the germline V gene, CDR1 is SGDLS and CDR2 is YYNGEE. V was trimmed by 2 bases and J by 2 bases, leaving 22 bases between them. This CDR3 is CASSVSPLGVNHNTEAFF. DNA of the CDR3: TGTGCCAGCAGCGTTTCCCCCCTTGGGGTTAACCATAACACTGAAGCTTTCTTT.

CDR3 in amino acids: CASSLRASGSSDTQYF. The CDR3 coding sequence is TGTGCCAGCAGCTTAAGGGCTAGCGGGAGTTCAGATACGCAGTATTTT. V gene TRBV7-2 combines with J gene TRBJ2-3; TRBD2 aligns across 10 bases. Trimming cost V 2 bases and J 4 bases; bases outside gene matches: 6. Looked up from germline, CDR1 is SGHTA and CDR2 is FQGNSA. CDR3 length: 16 residues.

The gene calls are TRBV18 and TRBJ2-1; 8 bases are a match to TRBD2. With V trimmed by 5 bases and J by 4 bases, 1 base remained unmatched. Germline V gives CDR1 KGHSH, CDR2 LQKENI. This CDR3 is 13 amino acids long. The CDR3 DNA follows: TGTGCCAGCTCAACTAGCGGATACAATGAGCAGTTCTTC. This sequence encodes CASSTSGYNEQFF.

The rearrangement joins TRBV27 to TRBJ1-1; TRBD1 matches at 8 bases. With 11 bases clipped from V and 1 base from J, the junction kept 6 bases outside the gene matches. The germline gives CDR1 MNHEY, CDR2 SMNVEV (reference sequence). The CDR3 sequence is 13 residues long. The CDR3 reads CAARGTGNTEAFF. The CDR3 DNA reads TGTGCCGCCCGAGGGACAGGGAACACTGAAGCTTTCTTT.

The chain combines TRBV7-2 with TRBJ2-1, with D perhaps TRBD1 (6 bases). Germline CDR1 and CDR2: SGHTA and FQGNSA. Trimming took off 5 bases at V and 10 bases at J, with 12 bases between the two ends. This CDR3 is built from 12 residues. The CDR3 coding sequence is TGTGCCAGCAGCCGCCGGGACACAGAGCAGTTCTTC. Protein product: CASSRRDTEQFF.

The chain recombines TRBV25-1 with TRBJ2-5; a weak D match, TRBD2 (7 bases). CDR3 length equals 14 residues. Germline CDR1 and CDR2: MGHDK and SYGVNS. Deletions cut 6 bases from V and 2 bases from J, with 13 bases between. CDR3 DNA: TGTGCCAGCAGACTGGGGGGGGCGCAAGAGACCCAGTACTTC. Translating gives CASRLGGAQETQYF.